The source of this TCR beta chain is a study of blood T cells in healthy people across ages. A second 7 to 11 cycle PCR used barcoded and J-beta primers. TCRdb ran MiXCR on the 5' RACE reads and lists one entry per CDR3 protein. This table has about 1.4 million distinct CDR3 sequences, roughly 64% appearing once. The CDR3 is 15 residues long. Germline-derived CDR1 and CDR2 are DFQATT and SNEGSKA (reference sequence). The source is a man aged 18 to 35 in good health. The chain has TRBV20-1 and TRBJ2-7; 11 bases align to TRBD2. The tail of the sequence fits TRBJ2-1 better, so the J call may be wrong. The sample taken for sequencing was blood. For the CDR3, the DNA is TGCAGTGCTGGGACTAGCGGAACCATTCGCGATGAGCAGTTCTTC. Translation: CSAGTSGTIRDEQFF.